This record covers a single TCR beta chain. Its antigen is unknown. Produced via immunoSEQ multiplex PCR; TCRdb's table is partial and in-frame only. The profile shows some 100,000 clones, 85% to 90% of them singletons. The sample comes from a study of T cell responses to AZD1222 COVID-19 vaccine. Study outcomes and limitations: Two AZD1222 administrations were followed by greater Spike-specific TCR breadth and depth.

From germline, CDR1 is MNHNY and CDR2 SVGAGI (reference sequence). V lost 6 bases, J lost 6 bases, and 11 bases lay in between. The CDR3 has 12 residues. The input for sequencing was peripheral blood, taken on day 0 of AZD1222 vaccination. This sequence joins TRBV6-6 and TRBJ1-1; D gene uncertain. The clonotype was recovered from an adult in good health. CDR3 in DNA: TGTGCCAGCAGCTACACAGCCCCTGAAGCTTTCTTT. Its protein product is CASSYTAPEAFF.